This T cell receptor beta chain came from a study of cytomegalovirus exposure and HLA in healthy donors. Turning to the study itself: Unique TCRs numbering approximately 80 million, obtained from HLA-typed donors, made up an early data release. Study outcomes and limitations: Information on immune exposure was restricted to one variable (CMV serostatus). Published work reported that the classifier diagnosed cytomegalovirus status with high specificity and sensitivity. Fewer N-insertions (relative to the roughly 730-donor mean) were reportedly seen in an Asian-associated ancestry cluster in a later analysis.

This PCR relied on a set of 60 Vbeta primers and 13 Jbeta primers. Sequencing used immunoSEQ multiplex PCR; TCRdb keeps in-frame clones, though not all of them. The data hold 140,000 to 150,000 clones, with around 57% observed a single time. The CDR3 extends over 19 amino acids. V shed 2 bases and J 6 bases; nucleotides not matched to a gene: 16. From germline, CDR1 is SGHVS and CDR2 FQNEAQ. Regarding this clone: Its antigen is unidentified.

Sequenced sample: PBMCs. The genes are TRBV7-8 and TRBJ2-1, with 10 bases fitting TRBD2. This receptor was obtained from a male donor in good health and CMV-seronegative. The CDR3 here is CASSLPRLAGAIAGNEQFF. The CDR3 DNA reads as TGTGCCAGCAGCTTACCTAGGCTAGCGGGGGCCATTGCGGGCAATGAGCAGTTCTTC.